The present T cell receptor beta chain was sequenced within a study of cytomegalovirus exposure and HLA in healthy donors. Broader study findings: Accounts indicate the classifier identified cytomegalovirus status with strong specificity and sensitivity.

Germline loops: CDR1 MNHEY, CDR2 SMNVEV (reference sequence). CDR3 length: 12 residues. Healthy donors of bone marrow made up the group. This PCR relied on a set of 60 Vbeta primers and 13 Jbeta primers. The table came from immunoSEQ multiplex PCR; TCRdb's copy has only in-frame clones and leaves some out. The sample carries about 150,000 clones, roughly 83% recorded once. On this clone: Antigen unknown.

Sample: PBMCs. The rearrangement links TRBV27 to TRBJ2-5; D remains unclear. The last part of the DNA fits TRBJ2-7 better; the J call may be wrong. The sequence was obtained from a man aged 25 to 45 in good health and CMV-seropositive. The CDR3 spells CASSLNSYEQYF. Here the CDR3 DNA reads TGTGCCAGCAGTTTAAACTCCTACGAGCAGTACTTC.